The 7 T cell receptor beta chains presented below share a single source sample, sequenced in a study of spatial heterogeneity in lung cancer. Study-wide findings and caveats: The number of expanded tumor alpha and beta chains correlated with mutation number.

TCRdb analysed the 5' RACE reads with MiXCR anew, one entry per CDR3 protein. This table holds 12,000 or so distinct CDR3 sequences, approximately 11% found once. These receptors' targets are unknown. Noted time point: sample taken at primary tumor resection. Sample: lung tumor tissue, taken at surgery. All receptors derive from a male donor with early-stage non-small cell lung cancer.

This clonotype was picked up a small number of times. The genes are TRBV6-2 or TRBV6-3 and TRBJ1-2, with D possibly TRBD1 on 6 matching bases. Per germline, CDR1 MNHEY and CDR2 SVGEGT. The CDR3 length is 13 residues. V dropped 10 bases and J dropped 4 bases, with 16 bases sitting between them. The CDR3 region is CATTDQGRYGYTF. The CDR3 nucleotides are TGTGCCACCACGGATCAGGGGCGCTATGGCTACACCTTC.

The rearrangement joins TRBV7-2 to TRBJ2-1, with D perhaps TRBD1 (5 bases). Trimming pared 6 bases from V and 4 bases from J, leaving 16 bases between. Germline CDR1 is SGHTA and CDR2 is FQGNSA. This CDR3 comprises 15 residues. CDR3 bases: TGTGCCAGCAGAAGACAGTCCCTACATTACAATGAGCAGTTCTTC. The encoded protein is CASRRQSLHYNEQFF.

This clonotype appeared many times. This chain joins TRBV27 and TRBJ1-6; 8 bases are a match to TRBD1. This CDR3 contains 14 residues. Germline CDR1 MNHEY, CDR2 SMNVEV (reference sequence). V shed 4 bases, J shed 10 bases, and the junction held 6 bases outside the gene matches. The CDR3: CASSWGQEFSPLHF. The CDR3 DNA is TGTGCCAGCAGTTGGGGACAGGAGTTCTCACCCCTCCACTTT.

The DNA of the CDR3 is TGTGCCAGCAGCGTAGGGCAGGGGGCCCGCGAGCAGTACTTC. Encoded protein: CASSVGQGAREQYF. The chain uses TRBV9 and TRBJ2-7; 8 bases are a match to TRBD1. CDR3 size: 14 residues. Per germline, CDR1 SGDLS and CDR2 YYNGEE. Trimming at V came to 0 bases and at J to 6 bases, leaving 5 bases not matched to a gene.

This clonotype was found many times. This chain connects TRBV12-3 or TRBV12-4 to TRBJ2-3; D gene uncertain. Trimming removed 3 bases at V and 5 bases at J, with 3 bases between. This CDR3 comprises 11 residues. CDR3 DNA: TGTGCCAGCAGTTTTAGAGATACGCAGTATTTT. Its translation: CASSFRDTQYF.

This clonotype showed up many times. The chain links TRBV9 to TRBJ1-5, with a tentative D call TRBD1 (6 bases). Germline CDR1 reads SGDLS; CDR2 reads YYNGEE. With 0 bases removed from V and 5 bases from J, the gap between germline ends came to 6 bases. This CDR3 comprises 13 residues. CDR3 DNA sequence: TGTGCCAGCAGCGTAGAGGGGGATCAGCCCCAGCATTTT. It translates to CASSVEGDQPQHF.

This clonotype was found many times. The rearrangement joins TRBV3-1 to TRBJ2-5; 7 bases align to TRBD2. The germline V gene has CDR1 LGHDT and CDR2 YNNKEL (reference sequence). This CDR3 is 13 amino acids long. Trimming removed 4 bases from V and 4 bases from J; junction bases left unmatched: 3. CDR3 amino acids: CASSPGRGETQYF. Written as DNA, the CDR3 is TGTGCCAGCAGCCCGGGGAGGGGAGAGACCCAGTACTTC.